This T cell receptor (beta chain) comes out of a study of shared clonotypes between healthy human individuals. V trimming: 5 bases; J trimming: 9 bases; junction bases outside the gene matches: 4. Per germline, CDR1 KGHSH and CDR2 LQKENI. This CDR3 spans 12 amino acids. As for this clone: Its antigen is undetermined.

Notes on the study in general: Estimated clonotype richness was generally higher in naive than memory subsets.

TCRdb keeps only in-frame clones here, not all; method: immunoSEQ multiplex PCR. The sample gives approximately 1.4 million clones, approximately 98% of which show up once; approximately 0.45% is in the top ten. The clonotype was recovered from a man under 40 in good health. This chain connects TRBV18 to TRBJ2-1; 7 nucleotides agree with TRBD2. Sample: naive CD4+ T cells sorted from blood. The subset is: CD45RA+ positively selected. This chain's CDR3 is CASSAGASEQFF. CDR3 nucleotide sequence: TGTGCCAGCTCAGCGGGAGCTTCTGAGCAGTTCTTC.